This T cell receptor (beta chain) was found in a study of control samples from healthy donors and cancer patients. Only in-frame clones appear in the TCRdb table, and some are missing; sequencing was by immunoSEQ multiplex PCR. The repertoire consists of some 150,000 clones, with around 96% occurring once and the leading ten covering 0.85% to 1.3%. The CDR3 is made up of 14 amino acids. The V end was cut by 3 bases, the J end by 7 bases, with 15 bases between. The germline gives CDR1 LNHDA, CDR2 SQIVND (reference sequence). This sequence joins TRBV19 and TRBJ1-2; D uncertain. Sequencing was carried out using blood. This receptor was obtained from a woman under 40 in good health. The CDR3: CASSIRGSSRGYTF. The DNA for the CDR3 is TGTGCCAGTAGTATTCGGGGTTCCTCCCGTGGCTACACCTTC. The full variable domain, rest sourced from reference TRBV19 and TRBJ1-2, is DGGITQSPKYLFRKEGQNVTLSCEQNLNHDAMYWYRQDPGQGLRLIYYSQIVNDFQKGDIAEGYSVSREKKESFPLTVTSAQKNPTAFYLCASSIRGSSRGYTFGSGTRLTVV.